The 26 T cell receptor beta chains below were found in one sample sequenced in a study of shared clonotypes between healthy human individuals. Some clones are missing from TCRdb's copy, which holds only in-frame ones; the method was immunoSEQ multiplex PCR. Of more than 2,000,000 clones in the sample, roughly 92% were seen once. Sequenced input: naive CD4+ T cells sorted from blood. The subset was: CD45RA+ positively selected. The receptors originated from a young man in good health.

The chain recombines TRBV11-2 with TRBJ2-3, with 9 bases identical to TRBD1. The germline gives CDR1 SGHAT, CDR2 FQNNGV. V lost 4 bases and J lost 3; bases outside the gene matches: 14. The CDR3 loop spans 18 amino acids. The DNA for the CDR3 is TGTGCCAGCAGCTCCTACTCGTGGGGACAGGGAGAAACAGATACGCAGTATTTT. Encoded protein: CASSSYSWGQGETDTQYF. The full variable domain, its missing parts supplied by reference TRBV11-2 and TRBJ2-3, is EAGVAQSPRYKIIEKRQSVAFWCNPISGHATLYWYQQILGQGPKLLIQFQNNGVVDDSQLPKDRFSAERLKGVDSTLKIQPAKLEDSAVYLCASSSYSWGQGETDTQYFGPGTRLTVL.

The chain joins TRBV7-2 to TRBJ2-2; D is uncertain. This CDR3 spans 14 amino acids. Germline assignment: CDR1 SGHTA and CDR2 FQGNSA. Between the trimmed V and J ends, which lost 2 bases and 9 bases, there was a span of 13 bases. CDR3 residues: CASSLRVQARELFF. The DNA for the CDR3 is TGTGCCAGCAGCTTAAGGGTTCAGGCAAGGGAGCTGTTTTTT.

In nucleotides, the CDR3 is TGTGCCAGCAGTTACGGCGGGGGAACTGGAAACACCATATATTTT. It yields the protein CASSYGGGTGNTIYF. The J gene is TRBJ1-3, the V gene TRBV6-6; tentatively, D is TRBD1 (5 bases). The CDR3 is made up of 15 amino acids. Germline-derived CDR1 and CDR2 are MNHNY and SVGAGI (reference sequence). V was cut by 2 bases and J by 2 bases, with 10 bases left in between.

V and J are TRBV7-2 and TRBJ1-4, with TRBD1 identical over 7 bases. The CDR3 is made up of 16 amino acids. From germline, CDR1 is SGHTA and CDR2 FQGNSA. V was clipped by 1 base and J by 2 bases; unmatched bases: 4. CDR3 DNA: TGTGCCAGCAGCTTAGGACAGGGTAGGACTAATGAAAAACTGTTTTTT. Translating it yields CASSLGQGRTNEKLFF.

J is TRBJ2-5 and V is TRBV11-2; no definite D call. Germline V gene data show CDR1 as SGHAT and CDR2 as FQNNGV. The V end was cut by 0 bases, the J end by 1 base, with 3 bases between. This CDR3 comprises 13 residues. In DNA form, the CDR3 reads TGTGCCAGCAGCTTAGACACCCAAGAGACCCAGTACTTC. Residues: CASSLDTQETQYF.

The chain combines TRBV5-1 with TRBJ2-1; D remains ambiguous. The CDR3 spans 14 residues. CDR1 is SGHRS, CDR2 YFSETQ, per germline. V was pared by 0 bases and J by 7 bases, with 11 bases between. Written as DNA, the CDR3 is TGCGCCAGCAGCTTGGATCCCGCTGATAATGAGCAGTTCTTC. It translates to CASSLDPADNEQFF.

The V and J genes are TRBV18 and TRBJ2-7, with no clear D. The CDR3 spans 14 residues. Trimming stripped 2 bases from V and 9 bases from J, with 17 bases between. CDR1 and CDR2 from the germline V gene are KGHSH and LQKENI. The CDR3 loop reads CASSPGDQATAQYF. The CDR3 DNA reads TGTGCCAGCTCACCAGGGGATCAGGCTACCGCGCAGTACTTC.

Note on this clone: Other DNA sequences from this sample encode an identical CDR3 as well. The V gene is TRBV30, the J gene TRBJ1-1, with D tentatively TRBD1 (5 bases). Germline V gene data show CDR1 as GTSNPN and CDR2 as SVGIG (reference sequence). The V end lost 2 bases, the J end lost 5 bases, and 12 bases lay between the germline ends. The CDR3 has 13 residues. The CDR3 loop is CAWSRGGGTEAFF. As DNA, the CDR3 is TGTGCCTGGAGTAGGGGTGGGGGTACTGAAGCTTTCTTT.

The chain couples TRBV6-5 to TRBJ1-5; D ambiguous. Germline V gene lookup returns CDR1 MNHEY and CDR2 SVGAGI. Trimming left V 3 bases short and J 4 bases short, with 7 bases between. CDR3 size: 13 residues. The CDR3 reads CASSYLGNQPQHF. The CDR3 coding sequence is TGTGCCAGCAGTTATTTAGGGAATCAGCCCCAGCATTTT.

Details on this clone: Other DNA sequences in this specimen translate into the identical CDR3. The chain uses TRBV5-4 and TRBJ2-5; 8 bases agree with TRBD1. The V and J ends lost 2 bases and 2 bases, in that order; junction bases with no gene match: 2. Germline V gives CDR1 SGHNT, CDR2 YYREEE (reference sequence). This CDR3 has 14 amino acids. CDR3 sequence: CASSLDRGQETQYF. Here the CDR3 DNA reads TGTGCCAGCAGCTTAGACAGGGGTCAAGAGACCCAGTACTTC.

This chain's CDR3 is CASSQDSGKETQYF. The CDR3 DNA is TGCGCCAGCAGCCAAGATAGCGGGAAAGAGACCCAGTACTTC. The chain couples TRBV4-1 to TRBJ2-5, with TRBD2 identical over 8 bases. The germline V gene encodes CDR1 MGHRA and CDR2 YSYEKL. The CDR3 sequence is 14 residues long. The junction had 0 bases not matched to a gene; V was cut back by 0 bases and J by 3 bases.

The CDR3 region has the DNA TGTGCCTGGACGAGTTCCCAAGAGACCCAGTACTTC. It yields the protein CAWTSSQETQYF. The V gene is TRBV30, the J gene TRBJ2-5; D is ambiguous. Germline CDR1 and CDR2: GTSNPN and SVGIG (reference sequence). This CDR3 has 12 amino acids. Trimming stripped 4 bases from V and 1 base from J, with 7 bases between.

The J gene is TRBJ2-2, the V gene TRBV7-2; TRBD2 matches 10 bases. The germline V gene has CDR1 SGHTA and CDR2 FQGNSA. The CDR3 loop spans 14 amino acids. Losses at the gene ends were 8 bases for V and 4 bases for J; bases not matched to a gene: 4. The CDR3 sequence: CASERGGGTGELFF. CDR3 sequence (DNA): TGTGCCAGCGAGCGGGGGGGCGGCACCGGGGAGCTGTTTTTT. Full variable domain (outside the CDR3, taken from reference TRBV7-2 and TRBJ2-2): GAGVSQSPSNKVTEKGKDVELRCDPISGHTALYWYRQSLGQGLEFLIYFQGNSAPDKSGLPSDRFSAERTGGSVSTLTIQRTQQEDSAVYLCASERGGGTGELFFGEGSRLTVL.

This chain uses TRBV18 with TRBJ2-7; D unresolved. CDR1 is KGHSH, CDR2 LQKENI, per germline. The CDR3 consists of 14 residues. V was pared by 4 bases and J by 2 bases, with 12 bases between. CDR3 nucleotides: TGTGCCAGCTCACAAGGTAGGGTGGCCTACGAGCAGTACTTC. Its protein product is CASSQGRVAYEQYF.

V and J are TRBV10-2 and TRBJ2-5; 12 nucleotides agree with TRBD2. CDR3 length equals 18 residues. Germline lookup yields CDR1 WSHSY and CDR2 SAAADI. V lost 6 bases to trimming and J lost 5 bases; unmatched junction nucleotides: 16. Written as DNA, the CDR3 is TGCGCCAGCAGATCGGGACTAGCGGGTTCGGCCCGGAGCGAGACCCAGTACTTC. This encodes CASRSGLAGSARSETQYF.

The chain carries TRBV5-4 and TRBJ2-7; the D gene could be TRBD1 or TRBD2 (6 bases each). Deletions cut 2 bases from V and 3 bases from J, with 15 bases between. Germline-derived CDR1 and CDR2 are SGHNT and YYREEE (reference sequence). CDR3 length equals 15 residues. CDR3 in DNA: TGTGCCAGCAGCTTAGGGGGGAGTGGGGGCTACGAGCAGTACTTC. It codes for CASSLGGSGGYEQYF.

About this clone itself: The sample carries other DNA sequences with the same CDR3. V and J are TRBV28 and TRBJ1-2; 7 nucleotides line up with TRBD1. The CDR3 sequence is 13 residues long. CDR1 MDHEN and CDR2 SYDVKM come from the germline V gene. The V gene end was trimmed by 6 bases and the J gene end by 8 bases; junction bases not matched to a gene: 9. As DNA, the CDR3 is TGTGCCAGCAGCTTACACAGGGGAGGCGGCTACACCTTC. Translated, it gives CASSLHRGGGYTF.

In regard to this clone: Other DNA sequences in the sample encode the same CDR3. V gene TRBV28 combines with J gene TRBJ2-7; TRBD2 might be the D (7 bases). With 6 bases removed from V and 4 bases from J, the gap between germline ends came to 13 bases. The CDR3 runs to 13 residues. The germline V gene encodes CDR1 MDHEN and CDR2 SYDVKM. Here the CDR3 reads CASREGGSYEQYF. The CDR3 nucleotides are TGTGCCAGCAGGGAGGGGGGGAGTTACGAGCAGTACTTC. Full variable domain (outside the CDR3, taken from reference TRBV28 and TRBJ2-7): DVKVTQSSRYLVKRTGEKVFLECVQDMDHENMFWYRQDPGLGLRLIYFSYDVKMKEKGDIPEGYSVSREKKERFSLILESASTNQTSMYLCASREGGSYEQYFGPGTRLTVT.

CDR3 nucleotides: TGTGCCAGCAGTGTTACAGGGTGGGGCGAGCAGTACTTC. Protein: CASSVTGWGEQYF. The genes are TRBV2 and TRBJ2-7, with a possible D match to TRBD1 (6 bases). The CDR3 is 13 amino acids. V was trimmed by 4 bases and J by 6 bases, leaving 13 bases between them. CDR1 and CDR2 from the germline V gene are SNHLY and FYNNEI.

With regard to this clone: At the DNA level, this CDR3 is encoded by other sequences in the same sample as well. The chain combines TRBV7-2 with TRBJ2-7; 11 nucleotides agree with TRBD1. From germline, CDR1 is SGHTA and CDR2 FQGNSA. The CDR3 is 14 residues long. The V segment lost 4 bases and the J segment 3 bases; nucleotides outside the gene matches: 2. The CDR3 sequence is CASSSGTGGYEQYF. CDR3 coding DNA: TGTGCCAGCAGCTCCGGGACAGGGGGCTACGAGCAGTACTTC.

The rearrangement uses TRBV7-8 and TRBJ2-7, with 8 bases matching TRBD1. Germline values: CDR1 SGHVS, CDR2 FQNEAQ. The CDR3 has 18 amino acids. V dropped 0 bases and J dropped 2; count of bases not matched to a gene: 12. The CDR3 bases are TGTGCCAGCAGCTTAGCTCCCCACCCTGACAGGGGACCCTACGAGCAGTACTTC. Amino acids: CASSLAPHPDRGPYEQYF.

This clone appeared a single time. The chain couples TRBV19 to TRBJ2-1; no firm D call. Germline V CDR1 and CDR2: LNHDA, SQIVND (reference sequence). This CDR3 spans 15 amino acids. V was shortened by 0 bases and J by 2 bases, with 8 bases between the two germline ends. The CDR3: CASSIEAQPYNEQFF. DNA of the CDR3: TGTGCCAGTAGTATAGAGGCACAGCCCTACAATGAGCAGTTCTTC.

This CDR3 reads CASSLGSGVGNSPLHF. In nucleotides, the CDR3 is TGTGCCAGCAGCTTAGGATCAGGGGTGGGGAATTCACCCCTCCACTTT. This chain connects TRBV7-9 to TRBJ1-6; a possible D gene is TRBD1 (6 bases). V was pared by 1 base and J by 7 bases, with 14 bases between. The germline CDR1 and CDR2 sequences are SEHNR and FQNEAQ (reference sequence). The CDR3 is made up of 16 amino acids.

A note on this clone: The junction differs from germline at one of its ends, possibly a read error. The CDR3 loop reads CASSGQGGVGELLF. The DNA for the CDR3 is TGTGCCAGCAGTGGACAGGGGGGAGTTGGGGAGCTGCTTTTT. This chain uses TRBV6-6 with TRBJ2-2, with TRBD1 identical over 10 bases. This CDR3 is built from 14 residues. Per the germline V gene, CDR1 is MNHNY and CDR2 is SVGAGI (reference sequence).

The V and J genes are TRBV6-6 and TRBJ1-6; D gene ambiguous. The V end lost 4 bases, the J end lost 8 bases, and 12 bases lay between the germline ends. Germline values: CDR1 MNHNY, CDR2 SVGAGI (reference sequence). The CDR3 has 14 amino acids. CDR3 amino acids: CASSFALLDSPLHF. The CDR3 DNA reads TGTGCCAGCAGTTTTGCGCTCCTAGATTCACCCCTCCACTTT.

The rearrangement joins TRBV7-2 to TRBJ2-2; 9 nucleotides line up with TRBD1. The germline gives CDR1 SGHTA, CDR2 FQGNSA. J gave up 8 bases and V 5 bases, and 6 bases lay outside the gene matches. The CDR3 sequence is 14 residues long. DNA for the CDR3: TGTGCCAGCAGCAGCGACAGGGGGGCAGGGGAGCTGTTTTTT. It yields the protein CASSSDRGAGELFF.